This entry lists 26 T cell receptor beta chains sequenced from one sample in a study of tumor-infiltrating lymphocytes in primary liver carcinoma. Germline DNA was also extracted, and blood RNA derived from unsorted whole blood. Making TCR beta cDNA involved roughly 0.55 ug total RNA and a constant-region primer. Employing slightly modified ARM-PCR, three nested multiplex PCR rounds were run, and these gave rise to the TCR beta libraries. TRBV1-TRBV30 forward primers paired with a C-beta reverse primer drove the first two PCR rounds, about 10 cycles each. A single record per CDR3 protein comes from TCRdb applying MiXCR to the multiplex PCR reads. The sample has hundreds of thousands of distinct CDR3 sequences, about three fifths seen once. Source material: peripheral blood. The receptor set was obtained from a woman younger than 45 with primary liver carcinoma and hepatitis B virus infection.

V is TRBV29-1 and J is TRBJ2-1; TRBD2 is a possible D gene (5 bases). The CDR3 spans 14 residues. V dropped 1 base and J dropped 10 bases, with 17 bases sitting between them. Per germline, CDR1 SQVTM and CDR2 ANQGSEA. CDR3 in DNA: TGCAGCGTTGAAGCGCGAGGACTCCCTTACGAGCAGTTCTTC. Translating gives CSVEARGLPYEQFF.

Details on this clonotype: Germline is not matched at one junction end, which may reflect a read error. The J gene is TRBJ2-2, the V gene TRBV6-6; D may be TRBD2 (5 bases). The CDR3 is made up of 14 amino acids. The germline CDR1 and CDR2 sequences are MNHNY and SVGAGI (reference sequence). Here the CDR3 reads CASSFFASSGELLF. In DNA, the CDR3 is TGTGCCAGCAGTTTCTTTGCTTCTTCCGGGGAGCTGTTATTT.

The chain uses TRBV12-3 or TRBV12-4 and TRBJ2-3; D might be TRBD1 or TRBD2, each matching 6 bases. The CDR3 contains 16 residues. The V end lost 7 bases, the J end lost 2 bases, and 19 bases lay between the germline ends. For the CDR3, the DNA is TGTGCCAGCAACCCCCGGAGGGGGTCGGCCACAGATACGCAGTATTTT. This translates into CASNPRRGSATDTQYF.

The chain has TRBV10-3 and TRBJ2-7; D is tentatively TRBD1 or TRBD2 (5 bases each). Germline CDR1 is ENHRY and CDR2 is SYGVKD. The CDR3 loop spans 13 amino acids. V lost 4 bases and J 0 bases, leaving 7 bases between the germline ends. CDR3 amino acids: CAISGDGSYEQYF. CDR3 coding DNA: TGTGCCATCAGTGGGGACGGCTCCTACGAGCAGTACTTC.

Notes on this clonotype: A read error is likely, as this CDR3 ends without the conserved phenylalanine or tryptophan. The V call is TRBV4-2, the J call TRBJ2-3, with 10 positions matching TRBD2. The CDR3 has 18 amino acids. CDR1 is LGHNA and CDR2 is YNFKEQ in the germline V gene. V lost 6 bases, J lost 0 bases, and 12 bases stayed unmatched. The CDR3 bases are TGTGCCAGCAGTCACACTACCGGACTAGCGGCTAGCACAGATACGCAGTATCTT. Protein: CASSHTTGLAASTDTQYL.

V gene TRBV12-3 or TRBV12-4 combines with J gene TRBJ2-5; D perhaps matches TRBD1 (5 bases). The ends were cut back, 5 bases at V and 1 base at J, with 14 bases in the middle. The CDR3 is made up of 15 amino acids. The CDR3 nucleotides read TGTGCCAGCAGTGACTCGACAGATCCCCAAGAGACCCAGTACTTC. This sequence encodes CASSDSTDPQETQYF.

V gene TRBV11-2 combines with J gene TRBJ1-2; maybe TRBD1 (6 bases). This CDR3 is built from 14 residues. The V and J ends lost 3 bases and 3 bases respectively, with 11 bases between them. CDR1 is SGHAT, CDR2 FQNNGV, per germline. DNA of the CDR3: TGTGCCAGCAGCTTGACAGGAGCTGACTATGGCTACACCTTC. Translating gives CASSLTGADYGYTF.

Details on this clonotype: At one end the junction does not follow the germline gene, possibly because of a read error. CDR3 sequence: CSVRQGRNEQFF. The CDR3 bases are TGTAGCGTGAGACAGGGAAGGAATGAGCAGTTCTTC. This chain joins TRBV29-1 and TRBJ2-1; 7 bases match TRBD1. Looked up from germline, CDR1 is SQVTM and CDR2 is ANQGSEA. This CDR3 is 12 amino acids long.

A note on this clonotype: One junction end does not reproduce the germline sequence, and a read error may be involved. This sequence joins TRBV29-1 and TRBJ2-7; D possibly corresponds to TRBD2 (5 bases). CDR1 is SQVTM, CDR2 ANQGSEA, per germline. The CDR3 spans 12 residues. CDR3 sequence (DNA): TGCACCGTTGAAGAGGGTCGGTACGAGCAGTACTTC. Protein sequence: CTVEEGRYEQYF.

In its sample, this clonotype was seen many times. The chain joins TRBV6-2 or TRBV6-3 to TRBJ2-1; 9 bases are a match to TRBD2. Unmatched junction bases numbered 7, after V lost 6 bases and J lost 4 bases. Germline CDR1 MNHEY, CDR2 SVGEGT. The length of the CDR3 is 15 residues. In nucleotides, the CDR3 is TGTGCCAGCAGGCCCCTAGCGGGACCATACAATGAGCAGTTCTTC. It translates to CASRPLAGPYNEQFF.

The chain uses TRBV7-9 and TRBJ1-2, with 9 bases that match TRBD1. Unmatched junction bases numbered 5, after V lost 2 bases and J lost 4 bases. CDR1 is SEHNR and CDR2 is FQNEAQ in the germline V gene (reference sequence). The CDR3 has 15 residues. For the CDR3, the DNA is TGTGCCAGCAGCTTAACAGGGGGCGCGGGCTATGGCTACACCTTC. As protein: CASSLTGGAGYGYTF.

Many counts were recorded for this clonotype. This rearrangement joins TRBV29-1 to TRBJ2-7, with TRBD2 matching 9 bases. CDR3 size: 14 residues. In germline, CDR1 is SQVTM, CDR2 ANQGSEA. Trimming cost V 7 bases and J 1 base; bases outside gene matches: 8. The CDR3 coding sequence is TGCAGCGCCAAAAGCGGGAGGAATTCCTACGAGCAGTACTTC. It translates to CSAKSGRNSYEQYF.

This clonotype was counted between two and nine times. The V call is TRBV7-9, the J call TRBJ2-7; tentative D call: TRBD1 (5 bases). Germline V lookup: CDR1 SEHNR, CDR2 FQNEAQ (reference sequence). Trimming stripped 1 base from V and 2 bases from J, with 12 bases between. The CDR3 is made up of 15 amino acids. The CDR3 loop is CASSLVETEAYEQYF. The CDR3 DNA reads TGTGCCAGCAGCTTAGTAGAGACAGAGGCCTACGAGCAGTACTTC.

With respect to this clonotype: At one end, the junction sequence differs from germline, possibly due to a read error. J is TRBJ2-7 and V is TRBV12-3 or TRBV12-4, with a weak D call TRBD1 (5 bases). The CDR3 is 13 amino acids. In DNA, the CDR3 is TGTGTCAGCAGCCTGAACAGACAGTACGAGCAGTACTTC. Translated, it gives CVSSLNRQYEQYF.

The V call is TRBV6-1, the J call TRBJ2-4; TRBD2 matches 10 bases. CDR3 size: 17 residues. J lost 0 bases, V lost 8 bases, and 10 bases had no gene match. The V gene's germline CDR1 is MNHNS and CDR2 SASEGT. CDR3 loop: CASGVEASGRAKNIQYF. The DNA for the CDR3 is TGTGCCAGCGGTGTCGAGGCTAGCGGGAGAGCCAAAAACATTCAGTACTTC.

A note on this clonotype: Compared with germline, one end of the junction differs, possibly owing to a read error. This chain uses TRBV5-1 with TRBJ1-1; the match to TRBD1 covers 12 bases. This CDR3 has 16 amino acids. Germline V gene sequence: CDR1 SGHRS, CDR2 YFSETQ. The CDR3 here is CVSSSGTGGMVTEAFF. CDR3 nucleotide sequence: TGCGTCAGCAGCTCCGGGACAGGGGGCATGGTCACTGAAGCTTTCTTT.

With regard to this clonotype: Being one base from a much bigger clone, this may be a read error. The chain has TRBV29-1 and TRBJ2-1, with D hard to call. The CDR3 totals 12 residues. Germline V CDR1 and CDR2: SQVTM, ANQGSEA. Trimming removed 3 bases from V and 4 bases from J, with 7 bases in between. This CDR3 reads CSVEKEYNEQFF. Here the CDR3 DNA reads TGCAGCGTTGAGAAAGAGTACAATGAGCAGTTCTTC.

In the case of this clonotype: At one end the junction does not follow the germline gene, possibly because of a read error. For the CDR3, the DNA is TGTGCCATCAATGAAGTAGACGGGCCTCCTGCAAACTTC. This codes for CAINEVDGPPANF. This chain connects TRBV10-3 to TRBJ2-1; D is unclear. The germline V gene has CDR1 ENHRY and CDR2 SYGVKD. This CDR3 spans 13 amino acids.

This clonotype has ten or more counts. The rearrangement joins TRBV12-3 or TRBV12-4 to TRBJ2-3; D is ambiguous. The CDR3 spans 12 residues. V lost 4 bases and J 6 bases, leaving 8 bases between the germline ends. This chain's CDR3 is CASSYTLDTQYF. For the CDR3, the DNA is TGTGCCAGCAGTTACACTCTGGATACGCAGTATTTT.

This clonotype occurred once. Relative to the germline gene, one junction end is altered; a read error may explain this. The chain has TRBV11-2 and TRBJ2-7; 7 nucleotides line up with TRBD2. CDR1 SGHAT and CDR2 FQNNGV come from the germline V gene. The CDR3 runs to 15 residues. The CDR3 nucleotides read TGTGCCAGCGGCTCCTCCGGGACTATGTCCTACGGGCAGTACTTC. This codes for CASGSSGTMSYGQYF.

Concerning this clonotype: This sequence may be a read error, since a much larger clone differs from it by one base. This chain connects TRBV13 to TRBJ2-1; no clear D. The CDR3 loop spans 12 amino acids. The V and J ends lost 3 bases and 6 bases respectively, with 6 bases between them. Germline V gene data show CDR1 as PRHDT and CDR2 as FYEKMQ (reference sequence). The CDR3 region has the DNA TGTGCCAGCAGCTTTAATAGCAATGAGCAGTTCTTC. Its translation: CASSFNSNEQFF.

This chain links TRBV19 with TRBJ2-1; 7 bases match TRBD2. This CDR3 contains 16 residues. Unmatched junction bases numbered 15, after V lost 6 bases and J lost 7 bases. The V gene's germline CDR1 is LNHDA and CDR2 SQIVND (reference sequence). The CDR3 reads CASSPGTGGRRNEQFF. Here the CDR3 DNA reads TGTGCCAGTAGCCCGGGAACCGGCGGGAGAAGGAATGAGCAGTTCTTC.

Concerning this clonotype: A read error is possible here, since a much larger clone lies one base away. The V gene is TRBV12-3 or TRBV12-4, the J gene TRBJ1-1; 8 positions match TRBD1. Unmatched junction bases numbered 10, after V lost 5 bases and J lost 5 bases. The CDR3 extends over 15 amino acids. In nucleotides, the CDR3 is TGTGCCAGCAGTCAGGACAGGGCAAAAGGAACTGAAGCTTTCTTT. The encoded protein is CASSQDRAKGTEAFF.

Only a few counts were recorded for this clonotype. The rearrangement joins TRBV6-6 to TRBJ2-5; 8 positions agree with TRBD2. V was clipped by 5 bases and J by 5 bases; unmatched bases: 7. CDR3 size: 14 residues. CDR1 is MNHNY, CDR2 SVGAGI, per germline (reference sequence). The CDR3 loop is CASSREAGVETQYF. CDR3 nucleotides: TGTGCCAGCAGTCGAGAAGCGGGAGTGGAGACCCAGTACTTC.

This clonotype has just a few counts. The junction departs from the called germline gene at one end, perhaps through a read error. The J gene is TRBJ2-5, the V gene TRBV12-3 or TRBV12-4; D is perhaps TRBD2 (5 bases). The CDR3 totals 13 residues. Here the CDR3 reads CTSRPFEGRTQYF. The DNA of the CDR3 is TGTACCAGCAGACCCTTCGAGGGCAGGACCCAGTACTTC.

The J gene is TRBJ2-3, the V gene TRBV29-1, with D possibly TRBD2 on 5 matching bases. V lost 6 bases, J lost 2 bases, and 21 bases lay in between. Germline lookup yields CDR1 SQVTM and CDR2 ANQGSEA. CDR3 size: 16 residues. This chain's CDR3 is CSVAAIPGILTDTQYF. The CDR3 nucleotides are TGCAGCGTCGCCGCTATTCCCGGGATACTCACAGATACGCAGTATTTT.